This note documents a single TCR beta chain sequence. Produced via immunoSEQ multiplex PCR; TCRdb's table is partial and in-frame only. The sample lists 90,000 to 140,000 clones; under 90% were seen once. Per germline, CDR1 KGHSH and CDR2 LQKENI. V lost 2 bases, J lost 2 bases, and 9 bases lay in between. This CDR3 has 15 residues. The sample comes from a study of blood T cell repertoires in COVID-19. The clonotype was recovered from an elderly man with acute or convalescent COVID-19. V is TRBV18 and J is TRBJ1-4; perhaps TRBD1 as D (5 bases). The sample consisted of peripheral blood. The CDR3 here is CASSPNRGTNEKLFF. The CDR3 region has the DNA TGTGCCAGCTCACCAAATCGGGGGACTAATGAAAAACTGTTTTTT.